The 11 T cell receptor beta chains listed next were all sequenced from one sample in a study of tissue T cells after allogeneic stem cell transplantation. Measured with immunoSEQ multiplex PCR; TCRdb has only the in-frame clones, and not every one. The sample has several thousand clones, 48% seen once. This sample's time point: mouse harvest day 7 after allogeneic transplant. Each mouse received 10^7 T-cell-depleted marrow cells plus 10^6 splenic CD5+ T cells by tail vein. Material for sequencing was lymph node tissue. The receptors here all came from a female BALB/c mouse given C57BL/6 T cells with graft-versus-host disease after an allogeneic hematopoietic cell transplant.

This clone was counted only a few times. Any gene name here is a mouse gene name. The CDR3 extends 1 residue past the end of the read, so its final part is completed from the germline J gene. The same CDR3 is also encoded by other DNA sequences in this sample. The chain combines TRBV26 with TRBJ1-1; D gene unclear. Trimming removed 4 bases from V and 0 bases from J, with 6 bases in between. The CDR3 length is 13 residues. Germline CDR1 KGHPV, CDR2 FQNQEV (reference sequence). Partial CDR3 DNA: TGTGCCAGCAGTCGACAAGCAAACACAGAAGTCTTC. Translation gives CASSRQANTEVF. The whole CDR3 reads CASSRQANTEVFF. The full variable domain, completed using reference TRBV26 and TRBJ1-1, is NSKVIQTPRYLVKGQGQKAKMRCIPEKGHPVVFWYQQNKNNEFKFLINFQNQEVLQQIDMTEKRFSAECPSNSPCSLEIQSSEAGDSALYLCASSRQANTEVFFGKGTRLTVV.

This clone was observed a few times. Gene and germline names: mouse. The read ends 1 residue before the CDR3 terminus; that terminus is restored from the germline J gene. V gene TRBV3 combines with J gene TRBJ1-3; D call uncertain. Germline V lookup: CDR1 SNHLY, CDR2 FYNGKV (reference sequence). Trimming took 5 bases from V and 0 from J, leaving 8 bases between them. The CDR3 totals 14 residues. The sequenced CDR3 bases are TGTGCCAGCAGCGCCTTAAATTCTGGAAATACGCTCTAT. Encoded protein: CASSALNSGNTLY. In full, the CDR3 is CASSALNSGNTLYF.

A word on this clone: Gene names refer to mouse genes. The read falls 1 residue short of the CDR3 end, and the missing part is taken from the germline J gene. The chain carries TRBV26 and TRBJ2-5; no clear D. CDR3 length: 13 residues. The V end lost 2 bases, the J end lost 2 bases, and 5 bases lay between the germline ends. The germline V gene encodes CDR1 KGHPV and CDR2 FQNQEV (reference sequence). CDR3 bases read: TGTGCCAGCAGTCTGGGGAGCCAAGACACCCAGTAC. Its protein is CASSLGSQDTQY. The whole CDR3 protein reads CASSLGSQDTQYF.

About this clone itself: Genes here carry mouse names. The read terminates 1 residue before the CDR3 end, so the remaining end is supplied by the germline J gene. This chain connects TRBV16 to TRBJ2-1; D is ambiguous. Trimming shortened V by 5 bases and J by 1 base, and 9 bases separated the two germline ends. The CDR3 spans 14 residues. Germline loops: CDR1 SGHSA, CDR2 FRNQAP. Incomplete CDR3 DNA: TGTGCAAGCAGCCCCTCTGCAAACTATGCTGAGCAGTTC. Translation gives CASSPSANYAEQF. The whole CDR3 sequence is CASSPSANYAEQFF.

Points on this clone: Here the gene names and germline are mouse. The CDR3 end lies 1 residue beyond the end of the read and is filled in from the germline J gene. The chain is built from TRBV3 and TRBJ2-3; TRBD2 is a possible D gene (5 bases). This CDR3 comprises 14 residues. Trimming removed 1 base from V and 0 bases from J, with 5 bases in between. Looked up from germline, CDR1 is SNHLY and CDR2 is FYNGKV (reference sequence). Incomplete CDR3 DNA: TGTGCCAGCAGCTTAGTGGGGAGTGCAGAAACGCTGTAT. Translation gives CASSLVGSAETLY. The full CDR3 sequence reads CASSLVGSAETLYF.

On this clone: Mouse names are used for the genes. The read halts 1 residue ahead of the CDR3 end, with the missing end drawn from the germline J gene. The chain is built from TRBV3 and TRBJ2-4; 9 nucleotides align to TRBD2. V lost 1 base, J lost 5 bases, and 1 base stayed unmatched. Germline CDR1 is SNHLY and CDR2 is FYNGKV (reference sequence). The length of the CDR3 is 14 residues. The CDR3 loop is CASSLGGLGNTLYF. Partial CDR3 DNA: TGTGCCAGCAGCTTAGGGGGACTGGGAAACACCTTGTAC.

About this clone: Gene names and germline match the mouse. Sequencing ends 1 residue short of the CDR3 end; the germline J gene provides the rest. The chain combines TRBV13-2 with TRBJ2-7; D is unclear. The CDR3 runs to 11 residues. Per germline, CDR1 NNHNN and CDR2 SYGAGS (reference sequence). V lost 2 bases to trimming and J lost 3 bases, with 3 bases between them. CDR3 protein: CASGEGYEQYF. The covered CDR3 bases are TGTGCCAGCGGTGAGGGCTATGAACAGTAC.

Turning to this clone: The genes and germline here are from mouse. The CDR3 goes on 1 residue after the read ends, and that part is filled in from the germline J gene. The chain has TRBV13-3 and TRBJ1-2; 7 positions match TRBD1. The ends lost 2 bases at V and 5 bases at J; junction bases unmatched: 3. The length of the CDR3 is 13 residues. From germline, CDR1 is NNHDY and CDR2 SYVADS. CDR3 sequence reads: CASSEQGKSDYTF. The CDR3 bases that were read are TGTGCCAGCAGTGAACAGGGGAAGTCCGACTACACC.

A few counts support this clone. Gene names follow the mouse nomenclature. The read comes to an end 1 residue before the CDR3 does, leaving the germline J gene to fill in the end. The chain has TRBV13-2 and TRBJ2-5; 12 nucleotides match TRBD2. Germline loops: CDR1 NNHNN, CDR2 SYGAGS (reference sequence). Unmatched junction bases numbered 3, after V lost 5 bases and J lost 2 bases. The CDR3 runs to 15 residues. The sequenced CDR3 bases are TGTGCCAGCGGGGACTGGGGGGGACTCCAAGACACCCAGTAC. It specifies CASGDWGGLQDTQY. The CDR3, in full, reads CASGDWGGLQDTQYF.

In its sample, this clone is medium-sized. Mouse germline and gene names are used. The read ends 1 residue before the CDR3 terminus; that terminus is restored from the germline J gene. This sequence joins TRBV3 and TRBJ1-1; TRBD1 agrees at 9 bases. Per the germline V gene, CDR1 is SNHLY and CDR2 is FYNGKV (reference sequence). Losses at the gene ends were 3 bases for V and 3 bases for J; bases not matched to a gene: 2. The CDR3 totals 14 residues. The CDR3 sequence is CASSLGQGDTEVFF. CDR3 DNA, as far as it was read: TGTGCCAGCAGCTTGGGACAGGGAGACACAGAAGTCTTC.

This clone was seen only a few times. Genes and germline are mouse. The read gets to within 1 residue of the CDR3 end, and the germline J gene fills in the rest. The gene calls are TRBV16 and TRBJ1-3; 7 bases fit TRBD1. CDR3 length equals 15 residues. In germline, CDR1 is SGHSA, CDR2 FRNQAP. Trimming cost V 1 base and J 1 base; bases outside gene matches: 1. This CDR3 reads CASSLAGQSGNTLYF. Incomplete CDR3 DNA: TGTGCAAGCAGCTTAGCGGGACAGTCTGGAAATACGCTCTAT.